Shown below are 8 T cell receptor beta chains from a single sample sequenced in a study of blood T cell repertoires in COVID-19. The protocol was immunoSEQ multiplex PCR, while the TCRdb copy is restricted to in-frame clones and leaves out a portion. The data show about 190,000 clones, 85% to 90% seen once. Sequencing used peripheral blood. The receptors stem from a man in his fifties with acute or convalescent COVID-19.

The chain joins TRBV24-1 to TRBJ2-4, with TRBD1 matching 9 bases. CDR3 length equals 14 residues. After removal of 3 bases from V and 5 bases from J, the junction contained 1 base not matched to a gene. The germline gives CDR1 KGHDR, CDR2 SFDVKD. The CDR3 sequence is CATSDRTGENIQYF. CDR3 bases: TGTGCCACCAGTGATCGGACAGGGGAAAACATTCAGTACTTC.

This chain uses TRBV19 with TRBJ2-3, with 9 bases identical to TRBD1. The CDR3 loop spans 15 amino acids. Trimming at V came to 0 bases and at J to 6 bases, leaving 4 bases not matched to a gene. Germline-derived CDR1 and CDR2 are LNHDA and SQIVND (reference sequence). The CDR3 DNA follows: TGTGCCAGTAGTATAGATGACAGGGGGGGCGATACGCAGTATTTT. Translated, it gives CASSIDDRGGDTQYF.

The CDR3 DNA is TGTGCCAGCAGTGGTCAGGGAAATAATTCACCCCTCCACTTT. It yields the protein CASSGQGNNSPLHF. The V and J genes are TRBV2 and TRBJ1-6; perhaps TRBD1 as D (5 bases). Germline CDR1 and CDR2: SNHLY and FYNNEI. Trimming pared 4 bases from V and 5 bases from J, leaving 9 bases between. The CDR3 consists of 14 residues. Combining the CDR3 with reference TRBV2 and TRBJ1-6 gives the whole variable domain EPEVTQTPSHQVTQMGQEVILRCVPISNHLYFYWYRQILGQKVEFLVSFYNNEISEKSEIFDDQFSVERPDGSNFTLKIRSTKLEDSAMYFCASSGQGNNSPLHFGNGTRLTVT.

The chain recombines TRBV19 with TRBJ2-5; D gene ambiguous. The CDR3 contains 14 residues. V lost 4 bases and J lost 5, with 14 bases in between. CDR1 and CDR2 from the germline V gene are LNHDA and SQIVND (reference sequence). The DNA for the CDR3 is TGTGCCAGTAGTAGCAGGCCCACGGCGGAGACCCAGTACTTC. Translated: CASSSRPTAETQYF.

This clone was seen only once. CDR3: CASSLGQGLSYEQYF. The CDR3 nucleotides read TGTGCCAGCAGTTTGGGTCAGGGGTTGTCCTACGAGCAGTACTTC. This chain uses TRBV28 with TRBJ2-7; D perhaps matches TRBD1 (6 bases). With 3 bases removed from V and 1 base from J, the gap between germline ends came to 13 bases. The CDR3 covers 15 residues. Germline-derived CDR1 and CDR2 are MDHEN and SYDVKM.

This clone was found a few times. J is TRBJ2-2 and V is TRBV4-1, with TRBD1 identical over 10 bases. There are 16 residues in the CDR3. The V and J ends lost 0 bases and 6 bases, in that order; junction bases with no gene match: 4. Per germline, CDR1 MGHRA and CDR2 YSYEKL. Written as DNA, the CDR3 is TGCGCCAGCAGCCAAGATAGGGACAGGGGTCCCGGGGAGCTGTTTTTT. As protein: CASSQDRDRGPGELFF.

CDR3 DNA: TGTGCCAGCAGGGGAGGACTATACAATGAGCAGTTCTTC. Translation gives CASRGGLYNEQFF. The chain links TRBV27 to TRBJ2-1; perhaps TRBD2 as D (6 bases). This CDR3 is built from 13 residues. Trimming left V 6 bases short and J 4 bases short, with 10 bases between. Germline V CDR1 and CDR2: MNHEY, SMNVEV (reference sequence).

This chain connects TRBV27 to TRBJ2-7; 7 bases fit TRBD2. CDR3 size: 16 residues. Trimming removed 6 bases from V and 0 bases from J; junction bases left unmatched: 11. Germline V gene lookup returns CDR1 MNHEY and CDR2 SMNVEV (reference sequence). The CDR3 here is CASRSPGGRFSYEQYF. The CDR3 DNA reads as TGTGCCAGCAGATCCCCTGGCGGGAGATTCTCCTACGAGCAGTACTTC.